These 19 T cell receptor beta chains originate from one sample sequenced in a study of blood T cell repertoires in COVID-19. Only in-frame clones appear in the TCRdb table, and some are missing; sequencing was by immunoSEQ multiplex PCR. The table lists roughly 48,000 clones, around 82% of them singletons. Sequencing was carried out using peripheral blood. These receptors were obtained from a man in his forties with acute or convalescent COVID-19.

The rearrangement uses TRBV5-4 and TRBJ2-2; perhaps TRBD2 as D (5 bases). Trimming took off 5 bases at V and 6 bases at J, with 11 bases between the two ends. This CDR3 has 13 residues. The germline V gene encodes CDR1 SGHNT and CDR2 YYREEE (reference sequence). The CDR3 DNA follows: TGTGCCAGCAGGGTGGACTCTTCCGGGGAGCTGTTTTTT. Residues: CASRVDSSGELFF.

This sequence joins TRBV30 and TRBJ2-1; no reliable D call. CDR1 and CDR2 from the germline V gene are GTSNPN and SVGIG (reference sequence). V was clipped by 3 bases and J by 8 bases, with 8 bases between them. The CDR3 length is 11 residues. The CDR3 region has the DNA TGTGCCTGGAGCCCTCGTGATGAGCAGTTCTTC. The encoded protein is CAWSPRDEQFF.

This clone was picked up a small number of times. The chain links TRBV4-1 to TRBJ1-5; D not certain. The CDR3 sequence is 14 residues long. V was cut by 0 bases and J by 7 bases, with 10 bases left in between. Germline V gives CDR1 MGHRA, CDR2 YSYEKL. The CDR3 here is CASSQDQRRQPQHF. Here the CDR3 DNA reads TGCGCCAGCAGCCAAGATCAACGCCGGCAGCCCCAGCATTTT.

The chain couples TRBV15 to TRBJ1-6; 7 bases line up with TRBD1. J was trimmed by 9 bases and V by 3 bases; bases with no gene match: 5. The CDR3 contains 14 residues. Per germline, CDR1 LNHNV and CDR2 YYDKDF (reference sequence). CDR3 DNA sequence: TGTGCCACCAGCAGGACAGGGTCAATTTCACCCCTCCACTTT. Translation: CATSRTGSISPLHF.

The chain is built from TRBV2 and TRBJ1-4; no clear D. This CDR3 region has 12 residues. Trimming cost V 4 bases and J 5 bases, with 5 bases left between them. Germline values: CDR1 SNHLY, CDR2 FYNNEI. In nucleotides, the CDR3 is TGTGCCAGCAGTGCCGTCAATGAAAAACTGTTTTTT. Protein product: CASSAVNEKLFF. Looking up the rest from reference TRBV2 and TRBJ1-4 gives the full variable domain: EPEVTQTPSHQVTQMGQEVILRCVPISNHLYFYWYRQILGQKVEFLVSFYNNEISEKSEIFDDQFSVERPDGSNFTLKIRSTKLEDSAMYFCASSAVNEKLFFGSGTQLSVL.

The V and J genes are TRBV6-5 and TRBJ1-1, with D hard to call. This CDR3 comprises 14 residues. Trimming pared 7 bases from V and 1 base from J, leaving 13 bases between. Germline V gives CDR1 MNHEY, CDR2 SVGAGI. The CDR3 DNA is TGTGCCAGCAAGGAGGGCAGTCGGAACACTGAAGCTTTCTTT. This gives the protein CASKEGSRNTEAFF.

The V call is TRBV5-1, the J call TRBJ1-2; 8 nucleotides align to TRBD1. There are 15 residues in the CDR3. Trimming took 3 bases from V and 1 from J; bases not matched to a gene: 5. Germline V gene sequence: CDR1 SGHRS, CDR2 YFSETQ. The CDR3 loop reads CASSSRDRLNYGYTF. The CDR3 DNA reads TGCGCCAGCAGCTCCCGGGACAGGCTTAACTATGGCTACACCTTC.

The gene calls are TRBV30 and TRBJ1-5; 8 bases fit TRBD1. V trimming: 3 bases; J trimming: 0 bases; junction bases outside the gene matches: 10. This CDR3 spans 17 amino acids. Germline CDR1 reads GTSNPN; CDR2 reads SVGIG (reference sequence). The CDR3 sequence is CAWSGGQDSLSNQPQHF. The CDR3 DNA reads TGTGCCTGGAGCGGGGGACAGGACTCACTTAGCAATCAGCCCCAGCATTTT.

The J gene is TRBJ1-5, the V gene TRBV12-3 or TRBV12-4, with a weak D call TRBD1 (6 bases). Deletions cut 6 bases from V and 9 bases from J, with 15 bases between. This CDR3 has 13 amino acids. The CDR3 loop is CASRLNRDRPQHF. The CDR3, as DNA: TGTGCCAGCAGGCTTAACAGGGACCGGCCCCAGCATTTT.

This rearrangement joins TRBV2 to TRBJ1-4; TRBD1 aligns across 9 bases. CDR3 size: 15 residues. Trimming took 6 bases from V and 6 from J; bases not matched to a gene: 8. Germline V gene sequence: CDR1 SNHLY, CDR2 FYNNEI. The CDR3 here is CASRLTGQGYEKLFF. DNA for the CDR3: TGTGCCAGCAGGTTAACGGGACAGGGTTATGAAAAACTGTTTTTT.

The rearrangement uses TRBV5-1 and TRBJ1-1; unclear D gene. The CDR3 spans 11 residues. Germline-derived CDR1 and CDR2 are SGHRS and YFSETQ. The V end lost 6 bases, the J end lost 8 bases, and 11 bases lay between the germline ends. The CDR3 spells CASKRESEAFF. CDR3 nucleotides: TGCGCCAGCAAGAGGGAATCCGAAGCTTTCTTT. The variable domain in full, with the rest retrieved from reference TRBV5-1 and TRBJ1-1, is KAGVTQTPRYLIKTRGQQVTLSCSPISGHRSVSWYQQTPGQGLQFLFEYFSETQRNKGNFPGRFSGRQFSNSRSEMNVSTLELGDSALYLCASKRESEAFFGQGTRLTVV.

The V gene is TRBV5-1, the J gene TRBJ1-1, with no clear D. This CDR3 is 13 amino acids long. The germline gives CDR1 SGHRS, CDR2 YFSETQ. The V and J ends lost 2 bases and 1 base respectively, with 6 bases between them. The chain's CDR3 is CASSFQENTEAFF. The CDR3 DNA reads TGCGCCAGCAGCTTTCAGGAGAACACTGAAGCTTTCTTT.

This chain links TRBV20-1 with TRBJ2-2; D ambiguous. Germline values: CDR1 DFQATT, CDR2 SNEGSKA (reference sequence). CDR3 length: 11 residues. The ends were cut back, 1 base at V and 9 bases at J, with 6 bases in the middle. The CDR3 loop reads CSARVARELFF. The DNA for the CDR3 is TGCAGTGCTAGAGTAGCTAGGGAGCTGTTTTTT.

The V call is TRBV30, the J call TRBJ2-2; maybe TRBD2 (5 bases). Trimming took off 5 bases at V and 5 bases at J, with 15 bases between the two ends. Germline CDR1 reads GTSNPN; CDR2 reads SVGIG (reference sequence). The CDR3 runs 14 residues. The CDR3 protein is CAWRGLARTGELFF. CDR3 sequence (DNA): TGTGCCTGGCGCGGACTGGCTAGGACCGGGGAGCTGTTTTTT. The full variable domain, in which reference TRBV30 and TRBJ2-2 provide the parts outside the CDR3, is SQTIHQWPATLVQPVGSPLSLECTVEGTSNPNLYWYRQAAGRGLQLLFYSVGIGQISSEVPQNLSASRPQDRQFILSSKKLLLSDSGFYLCAWRGLARTGELFFGEGSRLTVL.

The chain carries TRBV7-8 and TRBJ2-5, with TRBD2 matching 7 bases. This CDR3 is 16 amino acids long. J gave up 4 bases and V 5 bases, and 13 bases lay outside the gene matches. Germline assignment: CDR1 SGHVS and CDR2 FQNEAQ. Here the CDR3 reads CASSPRVEGGPETQYF. The CDR3 DNA reads TGTGCCAGCAGCCCCAGGGTTGAGGGAGGGCCAGAGACCCAGTACTTC.

The chain employs TRBV2 and TRBJ1-5, with D perhaps matching TRBD1 (5 bases). Germline CDR1 and CDR2: SNHLY and FYNNEI. The CDR3 consists of 16 residues. Trimming removed 2 bases from V and 4 bases from J, with 15 bases in between. CDR3 sequence: CASSENQGLGNQPQHF. The DNA for the CDR3 is TGTGCCAGCAGTGAAAACCAGGGTTTAGGTAATCAGCCCCAGCATTTT.

In its sample, this clone was seen once. The chain is built from TRBV28 and TRBJ1-2; 10 bases match TRBD1. CDR3 length equals 15 residues. With V trimmed by 2 bases and J by 1 base, 1 base remained unmatched. Germline CDR1 MDHEN, CDR2 SYDVKM. This CDR3 reads CASSLRTGGNYGYTF. The CDR3 DNA follows: TGTGCCAGCAGTTTACGGACAGGGGGTAACTATGGCTACACCTTC.

V usage is TRBV7-9 and J usage is TRBJ2-3; 13 bases match TRBD2. Germline trimming cut 3 bases from V and 4 bases from J; bases unmatched to any gene: 1. CDR3 length: 15 amino acids. Germline V gene data show CDR1 as SEHNR and CDR2 as FQNEAQ (reference sequence). CDR3 coding DNA: TGTGCCAGCAGCTTGGGACTAGCGGGGCCAGATACGCAGTATTTT. It is translated as CASSLGLAGPDTQYF.

The DNA for the CDR3 is TGTGCCAGCAGCTTGCCCCTCACCGGGGAGCTGTTTTTT. It yields the protein CASSLPLTGELFF. The V and J genes are TRBV5-6 and TRBJ2-2; D call uncertain. CDR3 size: 13 residues. V was shortened by 1 base and J by 4 bases, with 5 bases between the two germline ends. From germline, CDR1 is SGHDT and CDR2 YYEEEE.